The 30 T cell receptor beta chains below were found in one sample sequenced in a study of T cell responses to AZD1222 COVID-19 vaccine. The table came from immunoSEQ multiplex PCR; TCRdb's copy has only in-frame clones and leaves some out. The sample carries tens of thousands of clones, over 75% recorded once. The material was peripheral blood, obtained on day 0 of AZD1222 vaccination. Receptors were obtained from an adult in good health.

This sequence joins TRBV23-1 and TRBJ2-5; possibly TRBD1 or TRBD2 for D (6 bases each). TRBV23-1 belongs to the ORF category, with a function that is uncertain. V lost 1 base and J 4 bases, leaving 19 bases between the germline ends. This CDR3 spans 17 amino acids. CDR3 in amino acids: CASSQYLDGGGRETQYF. CDR3 in DNA: TGCGCCAGCAGTCAATACCTCGACGGGGGCGGGCGAGAGACCCAGTACTTC.

The chain is built from TRBV18 and TRBJ1-1; D remains ambiguous. The V gene's germline CDR1 is KGHSH and CDR2 LQKENI. V lost 3 bases, J lost 0 bases, and 5 bases lay in between. This CDR3 has 13 residues. The CDR3 reads CASSPNMNTEAFF. The CDR3 DNA follows: TGTGCCAGCTCACCCAACATGAACACTGAAGCTTTCTTT.

The V and J genes are TRBV4-3 and TRBJ1-4, with no clear D. CDR1 is LGHNA, CDR2 YSLEER, per germline. The germline V and J ends were trimmed by 0 bases and 0 bases, with 8 bases remaining between them. The CDR3 spans 16 residues. CDR3 DNA: TGCGCCAGCAGCCAAGATTTAGGAGCAACTAATGAAAAACTGTTTTTT. Translation gives CASSQDLGATNEKLFF.

The chain uses TRBV11-3 and TRBJ2-7; D is unclear. Per the germline V gene, CDR1 is SGHNT and CDR2 is YENEEA. V dropped 0 bases and J dropped 5 bases, with 8 bases sitting between them. This CDR3 region has 13 residues. In DNA form, the CDR3 reads TGTGCCAGCAGCTTAGAGTCAGGCAACGAGCAGTACTTC. It is translated as CASSLESGNEQYF.

Note on this clone: This sample includes further DNA sequences coding for the same CDR3. The genes are TRBV7-2 and TRBJ1-5; tentative D call: TRBD1 (5 bases). Germline CDR1 reads SGHTA; CDR2 reads FQGNSA. The germline V and J ends were trimmed by 6 bases and 4 bases, with 10 bases remaining between them. The CDR3 is 13 amino acids. This chain's CDR3 is CASSLRGNQPQHF. The CDR3 DNA reads TGTGCCAGCAGTCTCCGGGGGAATCAGCCCCAGCATTTT.

The chain recombines TRBV15 with TRBJ1-2; D uncertain. Trimming removed 1 base at V and 2 bases at J, with 5 bases between. This CDR3 comprises 13 residues. Germline values: CDR1 LNHNV, CDR2 YYDKDF (reference sequence). CDR3: CATSRVENYGYTF. The CDR3 DNA reads as TGTGCCACCAGCAGAGTGGAAAACTATGGCTACACCTTC.

In its sample, this clone was seen a few times. CDR3 coding DNA: TGTGCCAGCAGTGACTCTAGCGGGGGGGCAGATACGCAGTATTTT. The encoded protein is CASSDSSGGADTQYF. This chain joins TRBV6-4 and TRBJ2-3; 11 nucleotides agree with TRBD2. This CDR3 contains 15 residues. Germline V gene data show CDR1 as MRHNA and CDR2 as SNTAGT. V was pared by 0 bases and J by 4 bases, with 0 bases of the junction left unmatched.

This chain joins TRBV4-1 and TRBJ2-5; TRBD2 might be the D (6 bases). Germline assignment: CDR1 MGHRA and CDR2 YSYEKL. Trimming took 0 bases from V and 5 from J, leaving 13 bases between them. The CDR3 has 15 amino acids. Here the CDR3 reads CASSQDTGEDETQYF. The CDR3 DNA sequence: TGCGCCAGCAGCCAAGACACCGGGGAGGATGAGACCCAGTACTTC.

V gene TRBV9 combines with J gene TRBJ1-4; unclear D gene. V lost 3 bases and J 1 base, leaving 13 bases between the germline ends. This CDR3 comprises 16 residues. Germline assignment: CDR1 SGDLS and CDR2 YYNGEE. DNA of the CDR3: TGTGCCAGCAGCGCGGGCCGGGATCAAACTAATGAAAAACTGTTTTTT. Protein: CASSAGRDQTNEKLFF.

This clone occurred a few times. The chain joins TRBV5-6 to TRBJ1-3; TRBD1 matches at 9 bases. From germline, CDR1 is SGHDT and CDR2 YYEEEE. V was pared by 0 bases and J by 3 bases, with 7 bases of the junction left unmatched. CDR3 length: 17 amino acids. CDR3 sequence (DNA): TGTGCCAGCAGCTTGGAAGGGACAGGGAGGTTTGGAAACACCATATATTTT. Its protein product is CASSLEGTGRFGNTIYF.

V is TRBV12-3 or TRBV12-4 and J is TRBJ2-5, with no clear D. The CDR3 consists of 11 residues. Trimming stripped 1 base from V and 9 bases from J, with 6 bases between. CDR3 in amino acids: CASSLGGSQYF. Here the CDR3 DNA reads TGTGCCAGCAGTTTAGGGGGTTCCCAGTACTTC.

The chain's CDR3 is CASSHGSHLGYTF. The CDR3 bases are TGTGCCAGCAGCCACGGGTCCCACCTTGGCTACACCTTC. The V call is TRBV3-1 (or the pseudogene TRBV3-2), the J call TRBJ1-2; D remains unclear. The CDR3 is 13 amino acids. Germline values: CDR1 LGHDT, CDR2 YNNKEL (reference sequence). Trimming removed 3 bases at V and 7 bases at J, with 12 bases between.

This rearrangement joins TRBV5-8 to TRBJ2-5, with 7 positions matching TRBD1. The J segment lost 1 base and the V segment lost 5 bases, leaving 5 bases of the junction unmatched. Germline CDR1 is SGHTS and CDR2 is YDEGEE. The CDR3 loop spans 14 amino acids. In DNA, the CDR3 is TGTGCCAGCAGTTTGACAGGGACCCAAGAGACCCAGTACTTC. The encoded protein is CASSLTGTQETQYF.

This chain uses TRBV30 with TRBJ1-4; the D gene is possibly TRBD1 (6 bases). V gave up 1 base and J gave up 11 bases, with 11 bases separating them. This CDR3 spans 12 amino acids. Germline-derived CDR1 and CDR2 are GTSNPN and SVGIG (reference sequence). CDR3 nucleotides: TGTGCCTGGAGTGCCAACCAGGGGAAACTGTTTTTT. The encoded protein is CAWSANQGKLFF.

The chain couples TRBV4-1 to TRBJ1-2, with a tentative D call TRBD1 (6 bases). The CDR3 has 16 amino acids. Germline loops: CDR1 MGHRA, CDR2 YSYEKL. The V end lost 4 bases, the J end lost 6 bases, and 21 bases lay between the germline ends. The CDR3: CASSRIGEGGSNGYTF. CDR3 in DNA: TGCGCCAGCAGCCGGATTGGTGAGGGGGGCTCTAATGGCTACACCTTC.

In this sample, this clone turned up once. This sequence joins TRBV7-5 and TRBJ1-2; whether TRBD1, the table's D call, matches the DNA was not checked. TRBV7-5 is deemed a pseudogene. The CDR3 totals 14 residues. CDR3 sequence: CARSLPGPNYGYTF. Here the CDR3 DNA reads TGTGCCAGAAGCTTACCAGGGCCTAACTATGGCTACACCTTC.

CDR3 coding DNA: TGTGCCAGCTCACTGCAGGGTAGCTCCTACGAGCAGTACTTC. Translating gives CASSLQGSSYEQYF. This chain links TRBV18 with TRBJ2-7, with D maybe TRBD1 (5 bases). Per the germline V gene, CDR1 is KGHSH and CDR2 is LQKENI. The V end was cut by 4 bases, the J end by 0 bases, with 10 bases between. The CDR3 spans 14 residues.

The gene calls are TRBV12-3 or TRBV12-4 and TRBJ2-2; D gene ambiguous. V was pared by 10 bases and J by 1 base, with 7 bases between. This CDR3 is 12 amino acids long. In nucleotides, the CDR3 is TGTGCCACCGGCGGGAACACCGGGGAGCTGTTTTTT. It translates to CATGGNTGELFF.

The chain has TRBV6-5 and TRBJ2-2; 7 positions agree with TRBD1. V shed 8 bases, J shed 7 bases, and the junction held 7 bases outside the gene matches. Germline CDR1 MNHEY, CDR2 SVGAGI. The CDR3 has 13 amino acids. The CDR3 DNA reads TGTGCCAGCGCAGAAAGGGACAGCGGGGAGCTGTTTTTT. Translating gives CASAERDSGELFF.

The chain links TRBV3-1 (or the pseudogene TRBV3-2) to TRBJ2-3, with TRBD2 as a possible D gene (6 bases). V was shortened by 0 bases and J by 2 bases, with 15 bases between the two germline ends. Germline CDR1 and CDR2: LGHDT and YNNKEL (reference sequence). The CDR3 has 17 amino acids. The CDR3 sequence is CASSQDITSLTTDTQYF. The CDR3 bases are TGTGCCAGCAGCCAAGATATAACTAGCCTCACCACAGATACGCAGTATTTT.

The genes are TRBV11-3 and TRBJ2-1, with 7 nucleotides matching TRBD2. With 3 bases clipped from V and 5 bases from J, the junction kept 7 bases outside the gene matches. This CDR3 is 15 amino acids long. Germline V gene data show CDR1 as SGHNT and CDR2 as YENEEA. CDR3 loop: CASSFTWGGNNEQFF. CDR3 nucleotides: TGTGCCAGCAGCTTCACTTGGGGGGGAAACAATGAGCAGTTCTTC.

This chain joins TRBV10-2 and TRBJ2-7; a weak D match, TRBD1 (6 bases). The CDR3 length is 15 residues. The V gene lost 0 bases and the J gene lost 3 bases, with 12 bases spanning the gap. Per germline, CDR1 WSHSY and CDR2 SAAADI. Here the CDR3 reads CASSESGTSNYEQYF. In DNA, the CDR3 is TGCGCCAGCAGTGAGTCGGGGACATCAAACTACGAGCAGTACTTC.

This clone was seen a few times. The V gene is TRBV7-9, the J gene TRBJ1-6; a possible D gene is TRBD1 (5 bases). V lost 5 bases to trimming and J lost 14 bases, with 13 bases between them. Germline-derived CDR1 and CDR2 are SEHNR and FQNEAQ (reference sequence). This CDR3 has 12 amino acids. In nucleotides, the CDR3 is TGTGCCAGCAGCCTCCTAGGGGCGGCCCTCCACTTT. Translating gives CASSLLGAALHF.

This clone was counted a few times. The chain uses TRBV27 and TRBJ1-2, with 7 bases fitting TRBD1. The length of the CDR3 is 16 residues. After removal of 5 bases from V and 5 bases from J, the junction contained 14 bases not matched to a gene. The germline CDR1 and CDR2 sequences are MNHEY and SMNVEV (reference sequence). CDR3 in amino acids: CASSTNSMGQIYGYTF. The CDR3 coding sequence is TGTGCCAGCAGTACGAACTCCATGGGACAGATATATGGCTACACCTTC.

Comment on this clone: The sample holds other DNA sequences that translate to the same CDR3. V is TRBV3-1 (or the pseudogene TRBV3-2) and J is TRBJ1-1; D call uncertain. The germline V gene has CDR1 LGHDT and CDR2 YNNKEL (reference sequence). Trimming shortened V by 1 base and J by 1 base, and 4 bases separated the two germline ends. The CDR3 loop spans 13 amino acids. The CDR3 region is CASSQGGNTEAFF. The CDR3 DNA is TGTGCCAGCAGCCAAGGGGGGAACACTGAAGCTTTCTTT.

V and J are TRBV28 and TRBJ2-3; tentatively, D is TRBD2 (6 bases). The germline V and J ends were trimmed by 2 bases and 2 bases, with 20 bases remaining between them. From germline, CDR1 is MDHEN and CDR2 SYDVKM. CDR3 length: 18 residues. CDR3 loop: CASSLRAGSGTFTDTQYF. CDR3 DNA: TGTGCCAGCAGTTTACGTGCGGGGAGTGGAACATTCACAGATACGCAGTATTTT.

The V gene is TRBV7-2, the J gene TRBJ2-7; a possible D gene is TRBD2 (5 bases). Germline CDR1 is SGHTA and CDR2 is FQGNSA. Trimming stripped 5 bases from V and 4 bases from J, with 9 bases between. The CDR3 length is 12 residues. CDR3 sequence (DNA): TGTGCCAGCAGCCCCGGAGGATACGAGCAGTACTTC. Encoded protein: CASSPGGYEQYF.

This chain connects TRBV27 to TRBJ2-7; 10 nucleotides agree with TRBD1. Germline V gene data show CDR1 as MNHEY and CDR2 as SMNVEV (reference sequence). V lost 4 bases to trimming and J lost 1 base; unmatched junction nucleotides: 4. The CDR3 is 15 amino acids. This CDR3 reads CASSYRDRGSYEQYF. CDR3 coding DNA: TGTGCCAGCAGTTACCGGGACAGGGGTTCCTACGAGCAGTACTTC.

The V gene is TRBV5-4, the J gene TRBJ1-1; D remains ambiguous. This CDR3 has 12 residues. V lost 0 bases, J lost 3 bases, and 3 bases lay in between. The germline CDR1 and CDR2 sequences are SGHNT and YYREEE (reference sequence). The CDR3 sequence is CASSLEDTEAFF. For the CDR3, the DNA is TGTGCCAGCAGCTTGGAGGACACTGAAGCTTTCTTT.

The chain carries TRBV7-9 and TRBJ2-6, with TRBD1 identical over 8 bases. Per the germline V gene, CDR1 is SEHNR and CDR2 is FQNEAQ (reference sequence). V shed 4 bases, J shed 4 bases, and the junction held 9 bases outside the gene matches. The CDR3 contains 17 residues. CDR3 protein: CASSSTDREGGANVLTF. The CDR3 DNA is TGTGCCAGCAGCTCAACGGACAGGGAAGGAGGGGCCAACGTCCTGACTTTC. The complete variable domain, with remaining parts taken from reference TRBV7-9 and TRBJ2-6, reads DTGVSQNPRHKITKRGQNVTFRCDPISEHNRLYWYRQTLGQGPEFLTYFQNEAQLEKSRLLSDRFSAERPKGSFSTLEIQRTEQGDSAMYLCASSSTDREGGANVLTFGAGSRLTVL.